The 25 T cell receptor beta chains listed next were all sequenced from one sample in a study of cytomegalovirus exposure and HLA in healthy donors. PCR employed 60 Vbeta and 13 Jbeta primers. Sequencing used immunoSEQ multiplex PCR; TCRdb keeps in-frame clones, though not all of them. The data show around 150,000 clones, roughly four fifths seen once. The material sequenced was PBMCs. All receptors come from a man in his forties or fifties in good health and CMV-seronegative.

The rearrangement links TRBV6-5 to TRBJ2-7, with D possibly being TRBD1 (6 bases). Deletions cut 10 bases from V and 2 bases from J, with 12 bases between. The CDR3 covers 12 residues. CDR1 and CDR2 (germline): MNHEY, SVGAGI. CDR3 loop: CATLDRTYEQYF. In DNA, the CDR3 is TGTGCCACCTTGGACAGAACCTACGAGCAGTACTTC.

Concerning this clone: At one end, the junction sequence differs from germline, possibly due to a read error. The chain combines TRBV5-5 with TRBJ1-2, with D unclear. Per germline, CDR1 SGHKS and CDR2 YYEKEE (reference sequence). This CDR3 contains 11 residues. CDR3 nucleotides: TGCGCCAGCAGCTCGGAGTATGGCTACACCTTC. It encodes CASSSEYGYTF.

This clone was seen a few times. CDR3 nucleotides: TGTGCCAGCAGCTTGGATATGGGACAGGGGAATGAAAAACTGTTTTTT. It yields the protein CASSLDMGQGNEKLFF. The chain uses TRBV5-4 and TRBJ1-4, with 10 positions matching TRBD1. The V segment lost 0 bases and the J segment 5 bases; nucleotides outside the gene matches: 4. Germline V gives CDR1 SGHNT, CDR2 YYREEE (reference sequence). The CDR3 spans 16 residues. Based on the CDR3 plus reference TRBV5-4 and TRBJ1-4, the full variable domain is ETGVTQSPTHLIKTRGQQVTLRCSSQSGHNTVSWYQQALGQGPQFIFQYYREEENGRGNFPPRFSGLQFPNYSSELNVNALELDDSALYLCASSLDMGQGNEKLFFGSGTQLSVL.

This sequence joins TRBV10-3 and TRBJ2-1; 8 nucleotides agree with TRBD2. Germline CDR1 and CDR2: ENHRY and SYGVKD. The CDR3 length is 15 residues. V dropped 3 bases and J dropped 3; count of bases not matched to a gene: 4. CDR3 sequence (DNA): TGTGCCATCAGTGACGTCGGGGGGGGCTACAATGAGCAGTTCTTC. Amino acids: CAISDVGGGYNEQFF.

This clone has only one observation. V is TRBV4-2 and J is TRBJ2-3; tentative D call: TRBD1 (5 bases). Germline loops: CDR1 LGHNA, CDR2 YNFKEQ. V lost 3 bases, J lost 2 bases, and 6 bases lay in between. The CDR3 runs 13 residues. CDR3 nucleotide sequence: TGTGCCAGCAGCCAGGGGCCCACAGATACGCAGTATTTT. Encoded protein: CASSQGPTDTQYF.

This sequence joins TRBV6-6 and TRBJ2-3; no clear D. CDR3 length: 14 amino acids. V gave up 1 base and J gave up 0 bases, with 5 bases separating them. The germline V gene has CDR1 MNHNY and CDR2 SVGAGI (reference sequence). Here the CDR3 reads CASSYLTSTDTQYF. CDR3 sequence (DNA): TGTGCCAGCAGTTACTTAACTAGCACAGATACGCAGTATTTT.

The gene calls are TRBV5-6 and TRBJ2-5, with 9 bases aligning to TRBD1. The J call may be faulty, since TRBJ2-7 better matches the DNA end. The CDR3 extends over 14 amino acids. Per the germline V gene, CDR1 is SGHDT and CDR2 is YYEEEE. Here the CDR3 DNA reads TGTGCCAGCAGCAGGACAGGGGACGATTACGAGCAGTACTTC. Translated: CASSRTGDDYEQYF.

The chain carries TRBV10-3 and TRBJ2-1, with D uncertain. Germline V gene lookup returns CDR1 ENHRY and CDR2 SYGVKD. This CDR3 is built from 15 residues. V dropped 6 bases and J dropped 0 bases, with 12 bases sitting between them. The CDR3 sequence: CAIRLETGSYNEQFF. CDR3 nucleotide sequence: TGTGCCATCAGGCTGGAGACTGGCTCCTACAATGAGCAGTTCTTC.

Turning to this clone: The same CDR3 arises from other DNA sequences in this sample as well. This chain connects TRBV20-1 to TRBJ2-7; TRBD2 might be the D (5 bases). This CDR3 comprises 11 residues. Between the trimmed V and J ends, which lost 1 base and 4 bases, there was a span of 5 bases. Germline CDR1 reads DFQATT; CDR2 reads SNEGSKA (reference sequence). The CDR3 nucleotides read TGCAGTGCTAGAGGCGGGTACGAGCAGTACTTC. Encoded protein: CSARGGYEQYF.

The rearrangement links TRBV19 to TRBJ2-3, with no clear D. V lost 0 bases and J 2 bases, leaving 3 bases between the germline ends. The V gene's germline CDR1 is LNHDA and CDR2 SQIVND (reference sequence). The CDR3 runs to 13 residues. The CDR3 DNA is TGTGCCAGTAGTATAGACTTCACAGATACGCAGTATTTT. Its protein product is CASSIDFTDTQYF.

The CDR3 sequence is CASSLGGREVETQYF. As DNA, the CDR3 is TGCGCCAGCAGCTTGGGCGGCAGGGAAGTCGAGACCCAGTACTTC. The chain is built from TRBV5-1 and TRBJ2-5; possible D gene TRBD1, 5 bases. Deletions cut 0 bases from V and 5 bases from J, with 14 bases between. The V gene's germline CDR1 is SGHRS and CDR2 YFSETQ. CDR3 length equals 15 residues.

On this clone: At one end the junction does not follow the germline gene, possibly because of a read error. The gene calls are TRBV7-2 and TRBJ2-1; 11 bases line up with TRBD2. The CDR3 runs to 15 residues. Germline loops: CDR1 SGHTA, CDR2 FQGNSA. This CDR3 is CASSLTSGDYNEQLF. CDR3 nucleotides: TGTGCCAGCAGCTTGACTAGCGGGGACTACAATGAGCAGCTCTTC.

The V call is TRBV29-1, the J call TRBJ2-7, with D maybe TRBD2 (5 bases). Germline CDR1 reads SQVTM; CDR2 reads ANQGSEA. The CDR3 contains 15 residues. Trimming stripped 5 bases from V and 4 bases from J, with 21 bases between. The CDR3, as DNA: TGCAGCGTTTTCGGGGAAATCGAGGGCGATTACGAGCAGTACTTC. It codes for CSVFGEIEGDYEQYF.

This clone was seen a handful of times. The V and J genes are TRBV4-1 and TRBJ1-2, with 8 nucleotides matching TRBD1. Germline CDR1 and CDR2: MGHRA and YSYEKL. J lost 2 bases, V lost 4 bases, and 9 bases had no gene match. This CDR3 is built from 16 residues. CDR3 loop: CASSPSRDRSNYGYTF. In nucleotides, the CDR3 is TGCGCCAGCAGCCCCAGTCGGGACAGGTCGAACTATGGCTACACCTTC.

V gene TRBV28 combines with J gene TRBJ1-2, with 7 bases identical to TRBD1. Germline CDR1 MDHEN, CDR2 SYDVKM. The length of the CDR3 is 15 residues. The J segment lost 6 bases and the V segment lost 6 bases, leaving 13 bases of the junction unmatched. The CDR3, as DNA: TGTGCCAGCAGCCCTGGGGGCGTACAGGGGAATGGCTACACCTTC. It encodes CASSPGGVQGNGYTF.

This clone was seen more than once but under ten times. The chain is built from TRBV5-1 and TRBJ1-1; no clear D. This CDR3 has 14 residues. Germline CDR1 SGHRS, CDR2 YFSETQ. The V gene lost 1 base and the J gene lost 1 base, with 8 bases spanning the gap. CDR3 protein: CASSLNPGNTEAFF. The CDR3 DNA reads as TGCGCCAGCAGCTTGAACCCCGGGAACACTGAAGCTTTCTTT.

This clone has more than one count but fewer than ten. V gene TRBV6-4 combines with J gene TRBJ2-2, with 8 bases aligning to TRBD2. The CDR3 is 14 residues long. The ends lost 5 bases at V and 3 bases at J; junction bases unmatched: 2. Per germline, CDR1 MRHNA and CDR2 SNTAGT. This CDR3 reads CASSPGGHTGELFF. CDR3 nucleotide sequence: TGTGCCAGCAGTCCGGGGGGGCACACCGGGGAGCTGTTTTTT.

In this sample, this clone turned up a few times. The chain combines TRBV5-4 with TRBJ2-3; TRBD2 matches at 7 bases. The CDR3 sequence is 13 residues long. Germline assignment: CDR1 SGHNT and CDR2 YYREEE (reference sequence). Germline trimming cut 4 bases from V and 2 bases from J; bases unmatched to any gene: 1. The CDR3 loop reads CASSRGDTDTQYF. For the CDR3, the DNA is TGTGCCAGCAGCCGGGGGGACACAGATACGCAGTATTTT.

The gene calls are TRBV6-1 and TRBJ2-7; TRBD1 is a possible D gene (6 bases). Germline loops: CDR1 MNHNS, CDR2 SASEGT. The CDR3 loop spans 14 amino acids. V shed 3 bases and J shed 3 bases, with 12 bases lying between them. CDR3 sequence reads: CASSESPGDYEQYF. The DNA for the CDR3 is TGTGCCAGCAGTGAGAGTCCAGGGGACTACGAGCAGTACTTC.

J is TRBJ2-1 and V is TRBV5-6, with TRBD1 identical over 8 bases. In germline, CDR1 is SGHDT, CDR2 YYEEEE. J gave up 10 bases and V 4 bases, and 7 bases lay outside the gene matches. This CDR3 spans 13 amino acids. The CDR3 loop is CASSQQGVGEQFF. The CDR3 DNA reads as TGTGCCAGCAGCCAACAGGGGGTGGGGGAGCAGTTCTTC. The full variable domain, with the rest looked up from reference TRBV5-6 and TRBJ2-1, is DAGVTQSPTHLIKTRGQQVTLRCSPKSGHDTVSWYQQALGQGPQFIFQYYEEEERQRGNFPDRFSGHQFPNYSSELNVNALLLGDSALYLCASSQQGVGEQFFGPGTRLTVL.

The chain links TRBV19 to TRBJ1-5; maybe TRBD1 (5 bases). In germline, CDR1 is LNHDA, CDR2 SQIVND (reference sequence). With 7 bases removed from V and 5 bases from J, the gap between germline ends came to 15 bases. The CDR3 is made up of 14 amino acids. The CDR3 region is CASTLFGGDQPQHF. As DNA, the CDR3 is TGTGCCAGTACCCTCTTCGGGGGAGATCAGCCCCAGCATTTT.

The chain has TRBV27 and TRBJ2-5; D may be TRBD1 (7 bases). V shed 8 bases and J shed 5 bases, with 18 bases lying between them. The CDR3 is made up of 14 amino acids. Looked up from germline, CDR1 is MNHEY and CDR2 is SMNVEV (reference sequence). The CDR3 sequence is CASGSGGGGETQYF. In DNA, the CDR3 is TGTGCCAGCGGCAGTGGAGGGGGCGGGGAGACCCAGTACTTC.

This clone was observed once. The gene calls are TRBV30 and TRBJ1-6; possibly TRBD1 for D (6 bases). CDR1 and CDR2 from the germline V gene are GTSNPN and SVGIG (reference sequence). This CDR3 has 13 residues. The V end lost 1 base, the J end lost 8 bases, and 9 bases lay between the germline ends. CDR3: CAWSARGDSPLHF. In DNA form, the CDR3 reads TGTGCCTGGAGTGCCAGGGGCGATTCACCCCTCCACTTT. Full variable domain (missing parts from reference TRBV30 and TRBJ1-6): SQTIHQWPATLVQPVGSPLSLECTVEGTSNPNLYWYRQAAGRGLQLLFYSVGIGQISSEVPQNLSASRPQDRQFILSSKKLLLSDSGFYLCAWSARGDSPLHFGNGTRLTVT.

J is TRBJ2-5 and V is TRBV6-1, with 8 bases identical to TRBD1. Germline lookup yields CDR1 MNHNS and CDR2 SASEGT. After removal of 6 bases from V and 3 bases from J, the junction contained 6 bases not matched to a gene. This CDR3 region has 14 residues. The CDR3 nucleotides read TGTGCCAGCAGCCAGGACAGGGTTAAAGAGACCCAGTACTTC. Protein product: CASSQDRVKETQYF.

This clone appeared once. The chain combines TRBV4-2 with TRBJ2-5; a weak D match, TRBD2 (7 bases). Looked up from germline, CDR1 is LGHNA and CDR2 is YNFKEQ. CDR3 length: 14 amino acids. V was pared by 4 bases and J by 1 base, with 10 bases between. CDR3 amino acids: CASSRAGAQETQYF. CDR3 nucleotide sequence: TGTGCCAGCAGCCGGGCGGGGGCCCAAGAGACCCAGTACTTC.